This TCR beta chain was sequenced in a study of cytomegalovirus exposure and HLA in healthy donors. CDR3 length: 12 amino acids. V was pared by 4 bases and J by 5 bases, with 3 bases of the junction left unmatched. Germline loops: CDR1 GTSNPN, CDR2 SVGIG (reference sequence). 13 Jbeta primers and 60 Vbeta primers were used for the PCR. TCRdb's table, derived via immunoSEQ multiplex PCR, lists solely in-frame clones and lacks some. The table shows 90,000 or so clones, with 80% occurring only once. This clonotype was obtained from a woman between 45 and 65 years old in good health and CMV-seropositive. The genes are TRBV30 and TRBJ2-5; TRBD2 matches 8 bases. The sample comprised PBMCs. This CDR3 is CAWKSSGETQYF. CDR3 DNA sequence: TGTGCCTGGAAGTCTAGCGGGGAGACCCAGTACTTC.